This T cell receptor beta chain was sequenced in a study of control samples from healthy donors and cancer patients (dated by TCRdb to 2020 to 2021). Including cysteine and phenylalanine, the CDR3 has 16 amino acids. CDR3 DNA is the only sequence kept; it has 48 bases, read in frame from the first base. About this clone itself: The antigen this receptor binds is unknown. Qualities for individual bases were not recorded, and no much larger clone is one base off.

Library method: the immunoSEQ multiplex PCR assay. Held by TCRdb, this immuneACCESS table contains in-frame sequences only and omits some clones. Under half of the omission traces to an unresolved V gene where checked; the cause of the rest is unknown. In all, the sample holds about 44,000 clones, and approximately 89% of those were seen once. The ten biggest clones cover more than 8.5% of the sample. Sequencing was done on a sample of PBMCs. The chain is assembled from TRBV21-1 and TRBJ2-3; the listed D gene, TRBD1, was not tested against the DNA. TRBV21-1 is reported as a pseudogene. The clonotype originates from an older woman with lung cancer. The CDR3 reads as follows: CASSRPAGQATDTQYF. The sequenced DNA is TGTGCCAGCAGCAGACCAGCCGGTCAGGCCACAGATACGCAGTATTTT.